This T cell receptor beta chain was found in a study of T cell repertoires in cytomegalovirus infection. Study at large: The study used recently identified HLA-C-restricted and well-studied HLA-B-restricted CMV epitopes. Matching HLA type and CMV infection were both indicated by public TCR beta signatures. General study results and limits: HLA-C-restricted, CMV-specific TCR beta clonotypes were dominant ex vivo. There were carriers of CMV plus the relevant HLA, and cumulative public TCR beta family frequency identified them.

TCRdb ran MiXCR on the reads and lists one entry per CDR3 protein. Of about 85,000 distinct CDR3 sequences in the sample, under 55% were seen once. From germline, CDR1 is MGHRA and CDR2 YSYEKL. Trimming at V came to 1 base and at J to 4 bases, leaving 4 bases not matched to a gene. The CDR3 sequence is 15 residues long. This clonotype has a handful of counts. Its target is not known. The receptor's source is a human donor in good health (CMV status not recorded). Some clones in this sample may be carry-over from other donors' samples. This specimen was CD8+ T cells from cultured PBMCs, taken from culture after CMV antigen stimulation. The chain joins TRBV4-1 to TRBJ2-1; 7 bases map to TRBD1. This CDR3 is CASSQVGTAYNEQFF. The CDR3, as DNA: TGCGCCAGCAGCCAAGTCGGGACAGCTTACAATGAGCAGTTCTTC.